This TCR beta chain was recovered during a study of T cells in localized non-small cell lung cancer. General study points: Heterogeneity cannot be ruled out, as sequencing used one tumor region only. Density of T cells in blood, when higher, went with longer overall survival. A median of 57 of the top 100 tumor clones appeared in adjacent lung, which was paired and uninvolved. Uninvolved neighboring lung showed the greatest T cell clonality, exceeding tumor.

A note on this clone: Its antigen is not known.

Repertoires were generated with immunoSEQ multiplex PCR, while TCRdb's copy carries only in-frame clones and drops some. The sample has roughly 30,000 clones, roughly nine tenths seen once. Source: peripheral blood, taken before any cancer treatment. The sequence came from a female donor older than 55 with stage I lung adenocarcinoma.

In nucleotides, the CDR3 is TGTGCCTGGGGTCCCCCCACAGTCATCTACAATGAGCAGTTCTTC. As protein: CAWGPPTVIYNEQFF. V and J are TRBV30 and TRBJ2-1; D is undetermined. Germline values: CDR1 GTSNPN, CDR2 SVGIG (reference sequence). The V end lost 5 bases, the J end lost 3 bases, and 17 bases lay between the germline ends. The CDR3 has 15 residues.